This entry concerns a single T cell receptor (beta chain). Its antigen is still unknown. These data are taken from a study of cytomegalovirus exposure and HLA in healthy donors. Overall study findings and caveats: The authors listed 150 to 200 TCR beta chains as cytomegalovirus-associated. Most CMV-associated TCR beta chains appeared HLA-restricted in a later analysis.

Germline CDR1 reads MNHNY; CDR2 reads SVGAGI (reference sequence). This CDR3 has 14 amino acids. Trimming at V came to 6 bases and at J to 6 bases, leaving 7 bases not matched to a gene. The PCR used 60 Vbeta and 13 Jbeta primers. TCRdb's table, derived via immunoSEQ multiplex PCR, lists solely in-frame clones and lacks some. This table holds 150,000 to 200,000 clones, approximately 80% found once. The specimen sequenced was PBMCs. This clonotype was sampled from a woman in her thirties or forties in good health and CMV-seropositive. This rearrangement joins TRBV6-6 to TRBJ2-1; 8 nucleotides agree with TRBD2. CDR3 amino acids: CASRPPTSVNEQFF. As DNA, the CDR3 is TGTGCCAGCAGACCCCCGACTAGCGTCAATGAGCAGTTCTTC.